A single sample is the source of the 20 T cell receptor beta chains below, sequenced in a study of T cell clonality in common variable immunodeficiency. Broader study findings: Fewer deletions and N-nucleotide insertions were reportedly seen in common variable immunodeficiency TCR beta sequences.

Their specific antigens are unknown. The assay was immunoSEQ multiplex PCR, and TCRdb's table has in-frame clones only and misses some. The profile covers fewer than 20,000 clones, none occurring a single time. The sample consisted of peripheral blood mononuclear cells. The receptors here all came from a human donor with common variable immunodeficiency.

On this clone itself: The CDR3 extends 3 residues past the end of the read, so its final part is completed from the germline J gene. The chain combines TRBV7-2 with TRBJ1-3, with D perhaps TRBD1 (5 bases). V lost 1 base and J lost 4, with 11 bases in between. The CDR3 extends over 15 amino acids. From germline, CDR1 is SGHTA and CDR2 FQGNSA. The sequenced part of the CDR3 DNA is TGTGCCAGCAGCTTAGGGGCAGGGCAAGGAAACACC. It translates to CASSLGAGQGNT. The whole CDR3 sequence reads CASSLGAGQGNTIYF.

This clone was detected many times. Read coverage stops 3 residues before the CDR3 terminus; the germline J gene supplies the remainder. The chain carries TRBV29-1 and TRBJ2-7; 8 nucleotides line up with TRBD2. The V segment lost 3 bases and the J segment 0 bases; nucleotides outside the gene matches: 7. The CDR3 sequence is 15 residues long. The V gene's germline CDR1 is SQVTM and CDR2 ANQGSEA. CDR3 bases read: TGCAGCGTTGATATCCTAGCGGGCCACTCCTACGAG. Translation gives CSVDILAGHSYE. The whole CDR3 sequence is CSVDILAGHSYEQYF.

In its sample, this clone was seen many times. Read sequence stops 3 residues before the CDR3 end, and the germline J gene provides the missing end. V usage is TRBV29-1 and J usage is TRBJ2-2; 9 bases map to TRBD1. CDR3 size: 14 residues. The J segment lost 6 bases and the V segment lost 6 bases, leaving 8 bases of the junction unmatched. The germline gives CDR1 SQVTM, CDR2 ANQGSEA. The CDR3 sequence is CSVNRGRGPGELFF. The covered CDR3 bases are TGCAGCGTAAACAGGGGGCGTGGACCCGGGGAG.

Many counts were recorded for this clone. The read terminates 3 residues before the CDR3 end, so the remaining end is supplied by the germline J gene. The rearrangement uses TRBV29-1 and TRBJ1-2; D remains unclear. The CDR3 contains 11 residues. Germline CDR1 SQVTM, CDR2 ANQGSEA. Between the trimmed V and J ends, which lost 4 bases and 4 bases, there was a span of 7 bases. CDR3 region: CSVVFSYGYTF. The CDR3 bases that were read are TGCAGCGTTGTATTCAGCTATGGC.

A few counts support this clone. The sequenced CDR3 bases are TGTGCCAGCAGTTCGGGTGCGGCGTATCAAGAGACC. Amino acid sequence: CASSSGAAYQET. The entire CDR3 is CASSSGAAYQETQYF. The J gene is TRBJ2-5, the V gene TRBV6-2 or TRBV6-3; D remains unclear. The observed sequence ends 3 residues before the CDR3 terminus, with the missing tail filled in from the germline J gene. The CDR3 has 15 amino acids. V was shortened by 4 bases and J by 2 bases, with 14 bases between the two germline ends. Germline V CDR1 and CDR2: MNHEY, SVGEGT.

This clone was counted between two and nine times. The DNA read from the CDR3 is TGTGCCAGCAGTTTCCAGTACGAG. Translated, it gives CASSFQYE. The CDR3, in full, reads CASSFQYEQYF. V and J are TRBV6-2 or TRBV6-3 and TRBJ2-7; D remains ambiguous. The read ends 3 residues early relative to the CDR3; the germline J gene fills the gap. The CDR3 has 11 residues. Trimming pared 4 bases from V and 4 bases from J, leaving 5 bases between. The germline V gene has CDR1 MNHEY and CDR2 SVGEGT.

Concerning this clone: The read falls 3 residues short of the CDR3 end, and the missing part is taken from the germline J gene. V and J are TRBV2 and TRBJ2-5; the match to TRBD2 covers 9 bases. The V gene end was trimmed by 6 bases and the J gene end by 5 bases; junction bases not matched to a gene: 7. The CDR3 covers 14 residues. CDR1 SNHLY and CDR2 FYNNEI come from the germline V gene. The sequenced CDR3 bases are TGTGCCAGCAGGTATAGCGGGGGCATGGAGACC. Translated: CASRYSGGMET. The whole CDR3 reads CASRYSGGMETQYF.

This clone was picked up a small number of times. The sequence runs out 3 residues before the end of the CDR3; the remainder is reconstructed from the germline J gene. The V gene is TRBV2, the J gene TRBJ2-5, with D hard to call. CDR1 SNHLY and CDR2 FYNNEI come from the germline V gene. This CDR3 contains 14 residues. V shed 1 base and J shed 2 bases, with 8 bases lying between them. CDR3 DNA (partial): TGTGCCAGCAGTGAAGTCTGGGCTCAAGAGACC. It codes for CASSEVWAQET. The full CDR3 protein is CASSEVWAQETQYF.

This clone has more than one count but fewer than ten. The DNA read from the CDR3 is TGTGCCAGCAGTGTGCAGGGTAGTCAGCCC. It encodes CASSVQGSQP. The entire CDR3 protein reads CASSVQGSQPQHF. V usage is TRBV2 and J usage is TRBJ1-5; weak D call: TRBD1 (5 bases). With the read ending 3 residues before the CDR3 end, the germline J gene is used to fill in that end. V lost 4 bases and J 6 bases, leaving 10 bases between the germline ends. Germline V gene lookup returns CDR1 SNHLY and CDR2 FYNNEI. The CDR3 extends over 13 amino acids.

Regarding this clone: The read ends 3 residues before the CDR3 terminus; that terminus is restored from the germline J gene. This chain links TRBV2 with TRBJ2-1, with D possibly matching TRBD2 (5 bases). The germline CDR1 and CDR2 sequences are SNHLY and FYNNEI. The length of the CDR3 is 12 residues. Trimming removed 2 bases at V and 6 bases at J, with 5 bases between. CDR3: CASSERGNEQFF. The sequenced CDR3 bases are TGTGCCAGCAGTGAACGGGGCAATGAG.

A remark on this clone: Sequencing ends 3 residues short of the CDR3 end; the germline J gene provides the rest. The V and J genes are TRBV19 and TRBJ1-3, with a weak D call TRBD1 (6 bases). Germline CDR1 LNHDA, CDR2 SQIVND (reference sequence). Between the trimmed V and J ends, which lost 6 bases and 4 bases, there was a span of 10 bases. The CDR3 consists of 13 residues. The part of the CDR3 DNA that was read is TGTGCCAGTAGGAACAGGGTCGGAAACACC. This encodes CASRNRVGNT. The CDR3, in full, reads CASRNRVGNTIYF.

This clone was seen many times. The missing CDR3 end, 3 residues past where the read stops, is filled in from the germline J gene. This sequence joins TRBV10-3 and TRBJ2-7, with TRBD2 identical over 11 bases. The CDR3 spans 16 residues. J lost 3 bases, V lost 3 bases, and 7 bases had no gene match. CDR1 and CDR2 (germline): ENHRY, SYGVKD. CDR3 sequence reads: CAISDPGLAGGYEQYF. The covered CDR3 bases are TGTGCCATCAGTGATCCGGGGCTAGCGGGAGGCTACGAG.

This clone was counted many times. The CDR3 end is not reached by the read, which stops 3 residues before it; the germline J gene fills it in. The chain has TRBV19 and TRBJ2-7; 11 bases match TRBD1. V lost 9 bases to trimming and J lost 3 bases; unmatched junction nucleotides: 10. There are 15 residues in the CDR3. Germline V gives CDR1 LNHDA, CDR2 SQIVND (reference sequence). The CDR3 loop reads CASQRTGTGGYEQYF. CDR3 bases read: TGTGCCAGCCAGAGAACCGGGACAGGGGGCTACGAG.

This clone occurred a few times. The CDR3 extends 3 residues past the end of the read, so its final part is completed from the germline J gene. V and J are TRBV5-1 and TRBJ2-1, with TRBD2 matching over 10 bases. Germline CDR1 SGHRS, CDR2 YFSETQ. The length of the CDR3 is 16 residues. J gave up 2 bases and V 2 bases, and 4 bases lay outside the gene matches. CDR3 in amino acids: CASSLTSGAPYNEQFF. Partial CDR3 DNA: TGCGCCAGCAGCTTAACTAGCGGGGCCCCCTACAATGAG.

Of note for this clone: Sequencing ends 3 residues short of the CDR3 end; the germline J gene provides the rest. V is TRBV19 and J is TRBJ1-5; D perhaps matches TRBD1 (6 bases). From germline, CDR1 is LNHDA and CDR2 SQIVND (reference sequence). CDR3 length: 13 amino acids. Deletions cut 0 bases from V and 9 bases from J, with 9 bases between. The DNA read from the CDR3 is TGTGCCAGTAGTATAGATCGGGGGGCGCCC. This translates into CASSIDRGAP. Given in full, the CDR3 is CASSIDRGAPQHF.

This clone was observed a handful of times. The read comes to an end 3 residues before the CDR3 does, leaving the germline J gene to fill in the end. The chain employs TRBV7-6 and TRBJ2-3, with a tentative D call TRBD2 (6 bases). CDR1 and CDR2 (germline): SGHVS, FNYEAQ. The CDR3 is made up of 13 amino acids. Between the trimmed V and J ends, which lost 4 bases and 4 bases, there was a span of 9 bases. The covered CDR3 bases are TGTGCCAGCAGCTCGGGGGTGGCAGATACG. It encodes CASSSGVADT. The full CDR3 protein reads CASSSGVADTQYF. Filled out from reference TRBV7-6 and TRBJ2-3, the complete variable domain reads GAGVSQSPRYKVTKRGQDVALRCDPISGHVSLYWYRQALGQGPEFLTYFNYEAQQDKSGLPNDRFSAERPEGSISTLTIQRTEQRDSAMYRCASSSGVADTQYFGPGTRLTVL.

On this clone: The sequence runs out 3 residues before the end of the CDR3; the remainder is reconstructed from the germline J gene. This chain joins TRBV18 and TRBJ2-7, with 8 bases matching TRBD2. V gave up 8 bases and J gave up 3 bases; unmatched junction bases: 12. The CDR3 covers 15 residues. Germline-derived CDR1 and CDR2 are KGHSH and LQKENI. The sequenced CDR3 bases are TGTGCCAGCACGAACCAGGTAGCGGGAATCTACGAG. It is translated as CASTNQVAGIYE. The full CDR3 protein is CASTNQVAGIYEQYF. Full variable domain (remainder filled in from reference TRBV18 and TRBJ2-7): NAGVMQNPRHLVRRRGQEARLRCSPMKGHSHVYWYRQLPEEGLKFMVYLQKENIIDESGMPKERFSAEFPKEGPSILRIQQVVRGDSAAYFCASTNQVAGIYEQYFGPGTRLTVT.

Worth noting for this clone: Read sequence stops 3 residues before the CDR3 end, and the germline J gene provides the missing end. The chain joins TRBV20-1 to TRBJ2-1; 9 bases align to TRBD2. CDR3 length: 14 residues. The V and J ends lost 6 bases and 9 bases, in that order; junction bases with no gene match: 12. The V gene's germline CDR1 is DFQATT and CDR2 SNEGSKA (reference sequence). The sequenced CDR3 bases are TGCAGTGCCGCGACCGGGACTAGCCTCGGTGAG. It specifies CSAATGTSLGE. The complete CDR3 protein is CSAATGTSLGEQFF.

This clone showed up just a few times. The read is 3 residues too short to cover the CDR3 end, so that end is filled in from the germline J gene. The V call is TRBV5-1, the J call TRBJ2-3; TRBD2 agrees at 8 bases. Germline assignment: CDR1 SGHRS and CDR2 YFSETQ. CDR3 length equals 18 residues. J gave up 0 bases and V 4 bases, and 13 bases lay outside the gene matches. The CDR3 sequence: CASSPQILRGASTDTQYF. CDR3 DNA, as far as it was read: TGCGCCAGCAGCCCCCAAATACTGCGGGGGGCCAGCACAGATACG.

This clone has more than one count but fewer than ten. The read terminates 3 residues ahead of where the CDR3 ends, so the germline J gene completes it. The rearrangement joins TRBV2 to TRBJ2-2, with D perhaps TRBD1 (5 bases). Looked up from germline, CDR1 is SNHLY and CDR2 is FYNNEI. Trimming removed 6 bases from V and 2 bases from J, with 10 bases in between. The CDR3 covers 14 residues. The sequenced CDR3 bases are TGTGCCAGCAGGTTTGGGGCAAACACCGGGGAG. This translates into CASRFGANTGE. The whole CDR3 reads CASRFGANTGELFF.